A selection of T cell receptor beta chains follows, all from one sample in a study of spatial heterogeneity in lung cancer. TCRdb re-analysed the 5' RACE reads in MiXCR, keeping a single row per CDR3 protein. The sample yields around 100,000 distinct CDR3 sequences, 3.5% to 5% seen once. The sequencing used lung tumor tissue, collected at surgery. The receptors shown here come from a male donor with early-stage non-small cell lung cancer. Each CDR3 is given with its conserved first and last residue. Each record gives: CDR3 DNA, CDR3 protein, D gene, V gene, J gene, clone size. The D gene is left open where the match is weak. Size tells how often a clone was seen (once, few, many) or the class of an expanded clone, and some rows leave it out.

DNA: TGTGCCAGCACCAGGCCAAATACGAATATTAACTATGGCTACACCTTC
CDR3: CASTRPNTNINYGYTF
D: NA
V: TRBV6-2/TRBV6-3
J: TRBJ1-2
size: many

DNA: TGTGCCTGGAGCTTCCGGGAACTTTACGAGCAGTACTTC
CDR3: CAWSFRELYEQYF
D: NA
V: TRBV30
J: TRBJ2-7
size: few

DNA: TGTGCCAGCACAGAGTATGAGAGGAACACTGAAGCTTTCTTT
CDR3: CASTEYERNTEAFF
D: NA
V: TRBV6-2/TRBV6-3
J: TRBJ1-1
size: few

DNA: TGTGCCAACAGTTTAGGGACTCGGATAGATACGCAGTATTTT
CDR3: CANSLGTRIDTQYF
D: NA
V: TRBV27
J: TRBJ2-3
size: few

DNA: TGCGCCAGCAGCCAAGATCAAACTAGCGGGAGGCAGACCCAGTACTTC
CDR3: CASSQDQTSGRQTQYF
D: TRBD2
V: TRBV4-1
J: TRBJ2-5
size: few

DNA: TGCAGCGGTGCGGGGGCGGGAGGAGACAATGAGCAGTTCTTC
CDR3: CSGAGAGGDNEQFF
D: TRBD2
V: TRBV29-1
J: TRBJ2-1
size: NA

DNA: TGTGCCACCAGCAGAGATATCGATACGCAGTATTTT
CDR3: CATSRDIDTQYF
D: NA
V: TRBV15
J: TRBJ2-3
size: many

DNA: TGCGCCAGCAGCGAAGCGGGACCACAGAACACTGAAGCTTTCTTT
CDR3: CASSEAGPQNTEAFF
D: NA
V: TRBV5-1
J: TRBJ1-1
size: few

DNA: TGTGCCAGCAGCTTAGCGCGGATGAACACTGAAGCTTTCTTT
CDR3: CASSLARMNTEAFF
D: NA
V: TRBV7-8
J: TRBJ1-1
size: many

DNA: TGCGCCAGCAGCTTGGGCCCCTCCCGGAGCAGGGACGAGCAGTACTTC
CDR3: CASSLGPSRSRDEQYF
D: NA
V: TRBV5-1
J: TRBJ2-7
size: NA

DNA: TGTGCCAGCAGTCCCTCGGGCAGGGCGGATGAAAAACTGTTTTTT
CDR3: CASSPSGRADEKLFF
D: NA
V: TRBV28
J: TRBJ1-4
size: many